Listed here are 20 T cell receptor beta chains from one sample, sequenced in a study of T cells expressing NK-cell markers. From its re-call of the 5' RACE reads, TCRdb lists each CDR3 protein once, without DNA. The sample spans 400,000 to 550,000 distinct CDR3 sequences; the ten largest clones claim 7.3%. The sequenced material came from blood T cells: a sorted CD56 or NKG2C T cell subset, CD4+ or CD8+ T cells, or bulk PBMC T cells (not recorded which). The receptor source for this set is a woman aged 18 to 75 in good health.

The chain employs TRBV20-1 and TRBJ2-1; TCRdb picks TRBD1, but there is no DNA to check that call. Per germline, CDR1 DFQATT and CDR2 SNEGSKA (reference sequence). CDR3 length equals 14 residues. This chain's CDR3 is CSAGRDRDYNEQFF.

The rearrangement uses TRBV6-1 and TRBJ2-5. Per the germline V gene, CDR1 is MNHNS and CDR2 is SASEGT. This CDR3 is built from 15 residues. The CDR3: CASSTTWRIWETQYF.

This chain joins TRBV12-3 or TRBV12-4 and TRBJ2-3; TCRdb lists TRBD1, though no DNA is available to test this call. The CDR3 has 13 amino acids. CDR3 sequence: CASRSPGTDTQYF.

CDR3 sequence reads: CASSPGTDNSPLHF. The chain carries TRBV5-1 and TRBJ1-6; TCRdb's assignment of TRBD1 cannot be checked, as there is no DNA. This CDR3 region has 14 residues. Per germline, CDR1 SGHRS and CDR2 YFSETQ.

The V call is TRBV6-5, the J call TRBJ2-2; TCRdb reports TRBD2, a call that lacks DNA to check it against. Germline CDR1 is MNHEY and CDR2 is SVGAGI. This CDR3 region has 15 residues. The CDR3 region is CASSYSAGGTGELFF.

The CDR3 loop reads CSVRTGSYNEQFF. This rearrangement joins TRBV29-1 to TRBJ2-1; TCRdb indicates TRBD1, and absent DNA this call remains unverified. Per the germline V gene, CDR1 is SQVTM and CDR2 is ANQGSEA. The CDR3 spans 13 residues.

The rearrangement uses TRBV2 and TRBJ2-4. Germline values: CDR1 SNHLY, CDR2 FYNNEI. The CDR3 is 13 residues long. CDR3 region: CASSEETKNIQYF.

This chain links TRBV2 with TRBJ1-1; TCRdb's D call of TRBD1 is untestable without DNA. Per germline, CDR1 SNHLY and CDR2 FYNNEI. The CDR3 totals 15 residues. CDR3 sequence reads: CASSTRKTGGSEAFF.

The chain is built from TRBV12-3 or TRBV12-4 and TRBJ1-6. This CDR3 contains 14 residues. This chain's CDR3 is CASTLTSYNSPLHF.

The J gene is TRBJ1-5, the V gene TRBV7-2. Germline V gives CDR1 SGHTA, CDR2 FQGNSA. This CDR3 spans 13 amino acids. This chain's CDR3 is CASSSRSNQPQHF.

The chain is built from TRBV6-2 or TRBV6-3 and TRBJ2-1; the TCRdb call, TRBD2, lacks DNA for checking. CDR1 is MNHEY, CDR2 SVGEGT, per germline. The CDR3 extends over 17 amino acids. The CDR3: CASSYFRLAANYNEQFF.

The CDR3 region is CASSPMVTSRTDTQYF. J is TRBJ2-3 and V is TRBV18; lacking DNA, the TRBD2 call made by TCRdb goes unchecked. This CDR3 contains 16 residues. CDR1 and CDR2 from the germline V gene are KGHSH and LQKENI.

The chain links TRBV15 to TRBJ2-5. CDR1 is LNHNV, CDR2 YYDKDF, per germline (reference sequence). CDR3 length equals 13 residues. The CDR3 sequence is CATSRAGQETQYF.

This rearrangement joins TRBV29-1 to TRBJ2-2; TCRdb's D gene call, TRBD1, goes unchecked for lack of DNA. Germline CDR1 is SQVTM and CDR2 is ANQGSEA. The CDR3 covers 13 residues. The CDR3 protein is CSAQQGGTGELFF.

The rearrangement uses TRBV5-1 and TRBJ1-4. The CDR3 runs to 11 residues. Germline-derived CDR1 and CDR2 are SGHRS and YFSETQ. CDR3 sequence reads: CASSWNEKLFF.

The V gene is TRBV20-1, the J gene TRBJ2-1. CDR3 length: 13 amino acids. CDR1 is DFQATT, CDR2 SNEGSKA, per germline (reference sequence). The CDR3 reads CSARDPKRGEQFF.

The chain employs TRBV4-3 and TRBJ2-4; as DNA is missing, the TRBD2 call by TCRdb cannot be tested. Germline V gene sequence: CDR1 LGHNA, CDR2 YSLEER. CDR3 length: 14 amino acids. CDR3 sequence: CASSRDERGNIQYF.

V and J are TRBV12-3 or TRBV12-4 and TRBJ2-1; the TCRdb D gene call, TRBD2, has no DNA to confirm it. This CDR3 has 15 amino acids. The CDR3 loop reads CASSGTSGGANEQFF.

J is TRBJ1-5 and V is TRBV20-1; TCRdb's D call of TRBD1 is untestable without DNA. Looked up from germline, CDR1 is DFQATT and CDR2 is SNEGSKA (reference sequence). The CDR3 is 14 residues long. This CDR3 is CSADARGGNQPQHF.

The rearrangement joins TRBV12-3 or TRBV12-4 to TRBJ2-2; absent DNA, TCRdb's TRBD2 call cannot be checked. The CDR3 has 16 residues. Here the CDR3 reads CASSPVGAGAAGELFF.